Listed below are T cell receptor beta chains from one sample, sequenced in a study of blood T cell repertoires in COVID-19. Measured with immunoSEQ multiplex PCR; TCRdb has only the in-frame clones, and not every one. The sample consists of under 200,000 clones, about 74% of them appearing once. Sequencing was done on a sample of peripheral blood. The origin of the receptors is a man between 60 and 75 years old with acute or convalescent COVID-19. CDR3s include the opening cysteine and the closing phenylalanine or tryptophan. A D gene is named only where the DNA matches it firmly. Part of the rows lack a size; the others show once, few, many or a class for expanded clones.

V	D	size	J	CDR3	DNA
TRBV11-2	NA	NA	TRBJ2-1	CASSSAGRHHSYNEQFF	TGTGCCAGCAGCTCCGCGGGTCGGCACCATTCCTACAATGAGCAGTTCTTC
TRBV4-1	NA	NA	TRBJ2-7	CASSQIWGQGYEQYF	TGCGCCAGCAGCCAAATATGGGGTCAGGGGTACGAGCAGTACTTC
TRBV29-1	NA	NA	TRBJ1-2	CSVEDRSTFNYGYTF	TGCAGCGTTGAAGATCGTAGCACGTTTAACTATGGCTACACCTTC
TRBV19	NA	NA	TRBJ1-6	CASTPGGRFSPLHF	TGTGCCAGTACTCCGGGGGGACGATTTTCACCCCTCCACTTT
TRBV27	TRBD1	few	TRBJ2-7	CASAGGPIYEQYF	TGTGCCAGCGCAGGGGGACCAATCTACGAGCAGTACTTC
TRBV20-1	TRBD1	NA	TRBJ1-1	CSASRGTGLEAFF	TGCAGTGCTAGTAGGGGGACAGGACTTGAAGCTTTCTTT
TRBV10-3	TRBD2	NA	TRBJ2-3	CAIGAGRGTSTDTQYF	TGTGCCATCGGGGCGGGGCGGGGGACTAGCACAGATACGCAGTATTTT
TRBV28	NA	NA	TRBJ1-2	CASSTIQAPGYTF	TGTGCCAGCAGTACCATACAGGCCCCTGGCTACACCTTC
TRBV4-1	TRBD1	NA	TRBJ2-1	CASSQGYRGVDEQFF	TGCGCCAGCAGCCAAGGGTACAGGGGGGTCGATGAGCAGTTCTTC
TRBV6-2/TRBV6-3	NA	NA	TRBJ2-3	CASSHPLLDGSTDTQYF	TGTGCCAGCAGTCACCCTTTACTAGACGGAAGCACAGATACGCAGTATTTT
TRBV19	TRBD2	once	TRBJ2-3	CASSPQVAGAMRSQYF	TGTGCCAGTAGTCCTCAGGTAGCGGGGGCCATGAGATCGCAGTATTTT
TRBV4-1	NA	NA	TRBJ1-2	CASSQADRNYGYTF	TGCGCCAGCAGCCAGGCAGACAGGAACTATGGCTACACCTTC
TRBV2	NA	few	TRBJ2-7	CASGTGYTYEQYF	TGTGCCAGCGGAACAGGGTACACCTACGAGCAGTACTTC
TRBV5-1	TRBD1	NA	TRBJ2-2	CASSLGLTGGNTGELFF	TGCGCCAGCAGCTTGGGACTTACAGGGGGCAACACCGGGGAGCTGTTTTTT
TRBV2	NA	many	TRBJ1-2	CASSGGLYGYTF	TGTGCCAGCAGTGGCGGGCTCTATGGCTACACCTTC
TRBV7-2	NA	NA	TRBJ1-5	CASSLFQGGGNQPQHF	TGTGCCAGCAGCTTATTTCAGGGAGGCGGCAATCAGCCCCAGCATTTT